Listed below are T cell receptor beta chains from one sample, sequenced in a study of neoadjuvant anti-PD-1 for oral cavity cancer. Sequenced by immunoSEQ multiplex PCR; TCRdb stores in-frame clones only, minus some. The sample has 9,500 to 12,000 clones, 63% seen once. Sequencing was performed on tumor tissue, taken after nivolumab (anti-PD-1) treatment. Receptors were obtained from a person between 40 and 79 years old with oral cavity squamous cell carcinoma. Each CDR3 is given with its conserved first and last residue. Fields, in order: D gene, clone size, V gene, J gene, CDR3 protein, CDR3 DNA. The D gene is left open where the match is weak. The listing skips clone size in some rows; elsewhere it reads once, few, many or a size class.

D: .; size: .; V: TRBV29-1; J: TRBJ1-4; CDR3: CSAEVGWDEKLFF; DNA: TGCAGCGCCGAGGTGGGGTGGGATGAAAAACTGTTTTTT
D: .; size: .; V: TRBV5-5; J: TRBJ1-1; CDR3: CASSPEGRPNTEAFF; DNA: TGTGCCAGCAGCCCGGAGGGTAGGCCGAACACTGAAGCTTTCTTT
D: .; size: .; V: TRBV5-5; J: TRBJ2-7; CDR3: CASSPFQAGNTYEQYF; DNA: TGTGCCAGCAGCCCTTTCCAGGCTGGAAACACTTACGAGCAGTACTTC
D: .; size: .; V: TRBV27; J: TRBJ1-3; CDR3: CASRGGENTIYF; DNA: TGTGCCAGCCGGGGGGGTGAAAACACCATATATTTT
D: TRBD2; size: .; V: TRBV27; J: TRBJ2-7; CDR3: CASSHSGTSGSTSYEQYF; DNA: TGTGCCAGCAGCCACTCAGGGACTAGCGGGAGTACGAGCTACGAGCAGTACTTC
D: .; size: .; V: TRBV6-4; J: TRBJ1-3; CDR3: CATPSVRRKGNTIYF; DNA: TGTGCCACTCCGAGTGTAAGAAGGAAAGGAAACACCATATATTTT
D: TRBD1; size: .; V: TRBV29-1; J: TRBJ1-5; CDR3: CSVRETGGNQPQHF; DNA: TGCAGCGTTCGTGAGACAGGGGGCAATCAGCCCCAGCATTTT
D: TRBD2; size: .; V: TRBV28; J: TRBJ2-7; CDR3: CASRSLSSGRALF; DNA: TGTGCCAGCAGAAGCCTTTCTAGCGGGAGGGCTTTATTC
D: TRBD1; size: .; V: TRBV4-2; J: TRBJ1-2; CDR3: CASSQGDRVGYTF; DNA: TGTGCCAGCAGCCAAGGAGACAGGGTAGGCTACACCTTC
D: TRBD2; size: .; V: TRBV5-1; J: TRBJ2-1; CDR3: CASNWTSDPNEQFF; DNA: TGCGCCAGCAACTGGACTAGCGACCCTAATGAGCAGTTCTTC
D: TRBD1; size: few; V: TRBV19; J: TRBJ2-1; CDR3: CASSIRGLYNEQFF; DNA: TGTGCCAGTAGTATCAGGGGGCTCTACAATGAGCAGTTCTTC
D: .; size: .; V: TRBV14; J: TRBJ2-1; CDR3: CASNPTLYNEQFF; DNA: TGTGCCAGCAACCCGACACTTTACAATGAGCAGTTCTTC
D: .; size: few; V: TRBV6-1; J: TRBJ1-5; CDR3: CAARGGSNQPQHF; DNA: TGTGCCGCCCGGGGTGGGAGCAATCAGCCCCAGCATTTT
D: TRBD1; size: .; V: TRBV19; J: TRBJ2-7; CDR3: CASSIEFYETGAGYEQYF; DNA: TGTGCCAGTAGTATAGAATTCTACGAAACAGGGGCGGGCTACGAGCAGTACTTC
D: TRBD2; size: .; V: TRBV11-2; J: TRBJ2-6; CDR3: CASSLDERGSGANVLTF; DNA: TGTGCCAGCAGCTTAGACGAGCGGGGCTCTGGGGCCAACGTCCTGACTTTC
D: .; size: .; V: TRBV28; J: TRBJ2-1; CDR3: CASWDFYNEQFF; DNA: TGTGCCAGCTGGGACTTCTACAATGAGCAGTTCTTC
D: TRBD1; size: .; V: TRBV6-1; J: TRBJ1-2; CDR3: CASSVGGGENYGYTF; DNA: TGTGCCAGCAGTGTTGGAGGGGGCGAGAACTATGGCTACACCTTC
D: TRBD2; size: .; V: TRBV7-9; J: TRBJ2-5; CDR3: CASSLGGGYQETQYF; DNA: TGTGCCAGCAGCTTAGGCGGGGGGTACCAAGAGACCCAGTACTTC
D: .; size: .; V: TRBV7-2; J: TRBJ2-7; CDR3: CASSSGQREQYF; DNA: TGTGCCAGCAGCTCCGGACAGCGCGAGCAGTACTTC
D: TRBD2; size: .; V: TRBV7-2; J: TRBJ2-2; CDR3: CASSRPLAEYTGELFF; DNA: TGTGCCAGCAGCCGACCACTAGCGGAGTACACCGGGGAGCTGTTTTTT
D: .; size: .; V: TRBV7-6; J: TRBJ1-6; CDR3: CASSLGYRDTISPLHF; DNA: TGTGCCAGCAGCTTAGGTTACCGGGACACCATTTCACCCCTCCACTTT
D: .; size: .; V: TRBV28; J: TRBJ1-5; CDR3: CASSFPGQYSNQPQHF; DNA: TGTGCCAGCAGTTTCCCTGGACAGTATAGCAATCAGCCCCAGCATTTT
D: TRBD2; size: few; V: TRBV11-2; J: TRBJ2-7; CDR3: CASTPFGGASGGHEQYF; DNA: TGTGCCAGCACACCGTTTGGAGGGGCTAGCGGGGGCCACGAGCAGTACTTC
D: .; size: .; V: TRBV6-6; J: TRBJ2-3; CDR3: CASRRITDTQYF; DNA: TGTGCCAGCAGAAGAATCACAGATACGCAGTATTTT
D: .; size: few; V: TRBV19; J: TRBJ1-2; CDR3: CASSIGGGLDLNYGYTF; DNA: TGTGCCAGTAGTATTGGAGGGGGACTGGATCTTAACTATGGCTACACCTTC
D: .; size: few; V: TRBV2; J: TRBJ1-6; CDR3: CASQGRYSPLHF; DNA: TGTGCCAGCCAGGGAAGGTATTCACCCCTCCACTTT
D: TRBD1; size: .; V: TRBV7-3; J: TRBJ1-5; CDR3: CASSHLTGRSNQPQHF; DNA: TGTGCCAGCAGCCACCTGACAGGGCGAAGCAATCAGCCCCAGCATTTT
D: TRBD1; size: once; V: TRBV6-5; J: TRBJ2-3; CDR3: CASSRGSDTQYF; DNA: TGTGCCAGCAGCAGGGGGTCAGATACGCAGTATTTT
D: .; size: .; V: TRBV9; J: TRBJ2-7; CDR3: CASSVAQGGTYEQYF; DNA: TGTGCCAGCAGCGTAGCACAGGGAGGTACCTACGAGCAGTACTTC
D: TRBD1; size: few; V: TRBV10-3; J: TRBJ2-1; CDR3: CAISVRDRGHNEQFF; DNA: TGTGCCATCAGTGTCCGGGACAGGGGGCACAATGAGCAGTTCTTC
D: TRBD1; size: .; V: TRBV5-6; J: TRBJ2-1; CDR3: CASSLTGQGAFNEQFF; DNA: TGTGCCAGCAGCTTGACTGGCCAGGGGGCATTCAATGAGCAGTTCTTC
D: TRBD2; size: .; V: TRBV4-2; J: TRBJ2-1; CDR3: CASSHVTSGGLYNEQFF; DNA: TGTGCCAGCAGCCACGTGACTAGCGGGGGACTATACAATGAGCAGTTCTTC
D: .; size: .; V: TRBV27; J: TRBJ1-1; CDR3: CASTSSAWEFGTEAFF; DNA: TGTGCCAGCACCTCTTCAGCCTGGGAATTTGGAACTGAAGCTTTCTTT
D: .; size: .; V: TRBV5-1; J: TRBJ2-7; CDR3: CASSPPPMGLGEQYF; DNA: TGCGCCAGCAGCCCCCCCCCCATGGGCCTCGGCGAGCAGTACTTC
D: .; size: few; V: TRBV5-6; J: TRBJ1-6; CDR3: CASSLDPAAANSPLHF; DNA: TGTGCCAGCAGCTTGGATCCGGCAGCAGCTAATTCACCCCTCCACTTT